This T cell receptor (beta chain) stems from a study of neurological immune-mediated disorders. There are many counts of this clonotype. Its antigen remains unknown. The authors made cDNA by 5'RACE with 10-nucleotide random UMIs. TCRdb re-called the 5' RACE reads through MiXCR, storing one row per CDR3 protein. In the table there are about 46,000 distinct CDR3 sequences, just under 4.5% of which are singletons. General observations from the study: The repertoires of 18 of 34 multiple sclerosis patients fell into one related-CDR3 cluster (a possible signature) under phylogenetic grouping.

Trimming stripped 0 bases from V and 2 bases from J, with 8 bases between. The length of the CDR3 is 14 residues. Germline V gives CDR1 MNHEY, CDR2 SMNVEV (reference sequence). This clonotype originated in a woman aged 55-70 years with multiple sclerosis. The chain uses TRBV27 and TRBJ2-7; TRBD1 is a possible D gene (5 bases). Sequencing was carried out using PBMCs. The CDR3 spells CASSLSQGPYEQYF. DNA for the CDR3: TGTGCCAGCAGTTTATCGCAGGGCCCCTACGAGCAGTACTTC.